This is a list of T cell receptor beta chains from one sample in a study of technical replicates of blood from a few donors. The assay was immunoSEQ multiplex PCR, and TCRdb's table has in-frame clones only and misses some. The sample includes about 81,000 clones, 90% to 97% of them seen just once. Sequencing used T cells isolated from PBMCs. These receptors all stem from a human donor in good health. CDR3s include the opening cysteine and the closing phenylalanine or tryptophan. The order of the fields is D gene, clone size, J gene, V gene, CDR3 protein, CDR3 DNA. D genes are given only for firm matches. The size field is filled for only some rows; it gives once, few, many or a size class.

d_gene: TRBD2; abundance: NA; j_gene: TRBJ2-5; v_gene: TRBV9; CDR3aa: CASSSGTSAQETQYF; CDR3nt: TGTGCCAGCAGCTCTGGGACTAGCGCACAAGAGACCCAGTACTTC
d_gene: NA; abundance: NA; j_gene: TRBJ2-5; v_gene: TRBV20-1; CDR3aa: CSALQETQYF; CDR3nt: TGCAGTGCTTTACAAGAGACCCAGTACTTC
d_gene: NA; abundance: NA; j_gene: TRBJ2-1; v_gene: TRBV28; CDR3aa: CASSPRPTNEQFF; CDR3nt: TGTGCCAGCAGCCCTCGACCGACAAATGAGCAGTTCTTC
d_gene: NA; abundance: NA; j_gene: TRBJ2-5; v_gene: TRBV30; CDR3aa: CAWSVRRGLRETQYF; CDR3nt: TGTGCCTGGAGTGTACGGAGAGGTTTAAGAGAGACCCAGTACTTC
d_gene: TRBD2; abundance: NA; j_gene: TRBJ2-3; v_gene: TRBV5-4; CDR3aa: CASSLGLAGADTQYF; CDR3nt: TGTGCCAGCAGCTTAGGACTAGCGGGGGCAGATACGCAGTATTTT
d_gene: NA; abundance: NA; j_gene: TRBJ2-5; v_gene: TRBV11-2; CDR3aa: CASSSRSGVYQETQYF; CDR3nt: TGTGCCAGCAGCTCCCGATCAGGGGTATACCAAGAGACCCAGTACTTC
d_gene: NA; abundance: NA; j_gene: TRBJ1-5; v_gene: TRBV7-9; CDR3aa: CASTGGSLQPQHF; CDR3nt: TGTGCCAGCACCGGGGGTTCCCTTCAGCCCCAGCATTTT
d_gene: NA; abundance: NA; j_gene: TRBJ1-5; v_gene: TRBV10-1; CDR3aa: CASSEPGGSGEMGQPQHF; CDR3nt: TGCGCCAGCAGTGAACCTGGGGGGTCGGGGGAAATGGGTCAGCCCCAGCATTTT
d_gene: NA; abundance: NA; j_gene: TRBJ1-4; v_gene: TRBV21-1; CDR3aa: CASGPPGQGFPNEKLFF; CDR3nt: TGTGCCAGCGGACCACCGGGACAGGGCTTCCCGAATGAAAAACTGTTTTTT
d_gene: NA; abundance: NA; j_gene: TRBJ2-5; v_gene: TRBV5-6; CDR3aa: CASSLGGPQETQYF; CDR3nt: TGTGCCAGCAGCTTGGGGGGGCCTCAAGAGACCCAGTACTTC
d_gene: NA; abundance: NA; j_gene: TRBJ2-5; v_gene: TRBV11-3; CDR3aa: CASSWGVQETQYF; CDR3nt: TGTGCCAGCAGCTGGGGCGTACAAGAGACCCAGTACTTC
d_gene: TRBD2; abundance: NA; j_gene: TRBJ2-7; v_gene: TRBV5-1; CDR3aa: CASSVSGLVRSPYF; CDR3nt: TGCGCCAGCAGCGTGAGCGGACTAGTTCGATCCCCGTACTTC
d_gene: NA; abundance: NA; j_gene: TRBJ1-5; v_gene: TRBV27; CDR3aa: CASSLSSHSNQPQHF; CDR3nt: TGTGCCAGCAGTTTATCGAGTCATAGCAATCAGCCCCAGCATTTT
d_gene: NA; abundance: once; j_gene: TRBJ2-1; v_gene: TRBV11-1; CDR3aa: CASSLWTVDSYNEQFF; CDR3nt: TGTGCCAGCAGCCTCTGGACTGTAGACTCCTACAATGAGCAGTTCTTC
d_gene: NA; abundance: NA; j_gene: TRBJ1-5; v_gene: TRBV2; CDR3aa: CASSEGWVAPQHF; CDR3nt: TGTGCCAGCAGTGAAGGCTGGGTAGCGCCCCAGCATTTT
d_gene: TRBD1; abundance: NA; j_gene: TRBJ2-3; v_gene: TRBV18; CDR3aa: CASYRTGRNPSTDTQYF; CDR3nt: TGTGCCAGCTACCGGACAGGCAGGAACCCTAGCACAGATACGCAGTATTTT
d_gene: NA; abundance: once; j_gene: TRBJ1-1; v_gene: TRBV28; CDR3aa: CASSFEGQSEAFF; CDR3nt: TGTGCCAGCAGTTTCGAAGGACAGTCAGAAGCTTTCTTT
d_gene: NA; abundance: once; j_gene: TRBJ2-3; v_gene: TRBV6-4; CDR3aa: CASSGSAASTDTQYF; CDR3nt: TGTGCCAGCAGTGGGTCCGCGGCTAGCACAGATACGCAGTATTTT
d_gene: TRBD1; abundance: NA; j_gene: TRBJ2-7; v_gene: TRBV7-9; CDR3aa: CAGGQDYEQYF; CDR3nt: TGTGCCGGCGGACAGGACTACGAGCAGTACTTC
d_gene: TRBD1; abundance: NA; j_gene: TRBJ2-3; v_gene: TRBV10-1; CDR3aa: CASSKNRGPDTQYF; CDR3nt: TGCGCCAGCAGTAAGAACAGGGGCCCGGATACGCAGTATTTT
d_gene: TRBD1; abundance: once; j_gene: TRBJ2-7; v_gene: TRBV11-1; CDR3aa: CASSLAGGQGGVYEQYF; CDR3nt: TGTGCCAGCAGCTTAGCCGGGGGACAGGGGGGAGTCTACGAGCAGTACTTC
d_gene: TRBD2; abundance: NA; j_gene: TRBJ2-2; v_gene: TRBV4-2; CDR3aa: CASSQPQGLAINTGELFF; CDR3nt: TGTGCCAGCAGCCAACCCCAGGGACTAGCGATCAACACCGGGGAGCTGTTTTTT
d_gene: NA; abundance: NA; j_gene: TRBJ1-1; v_gene: TRBV5-1; CDR3aa: CASSFGRDRNTEAFF; CDR3nt: TGCGCCAGCAGCTTTGGGAGGGATCGAAACACTGAAGCTTTCTTT
d_gene: NA; abundance: NA; j_gene: TRBJ1-6; v_gene: TRBV27; CDR3aa: CASSLYPDTYNSPLHF; CDR3nt: TGTGCCAGCAGTTTATATCCGGACACCTATAATTCACCCCTCCACTTT
d_gene: NA; abundance: NA; j_gene: TRBJ2-7; v_gene: TRBV4-1; CDR3aa: CASSQEASGREQYF; CDR3nt: TGCGCCAGCAGCCAAGAAGCGTCAGGGCGCGAGCAGTACTTC
d_gene: TRBD2; abundance: NA; j_gene: TRBJ2-3; v_gene: TRBV2; CDR3aa: CASSVSAGGDTQYF; CDR3nt: TGTGCCAGCAGTGTATCAGCGGGGGGAGATACGCAGTATTTT
d_gene: NA; abundance: NA; j_gene: TRBJ2-3; v_gene: TRBV6-6; CDR3aa: CASSSGDTQYF; CDR3nt: TGTGCCAGCTCCTCCGGGGATACGCAGTATTTT
d_gene: NA; abundance: NA; j_gene: TRBJ1-5; v_gene: TRBV30; CDR3aa: CAWSAAVSHQPQHF; CDR3nt: TGTGCCTGGAGCGCGGCGGTTAGCCATCAGCCCCAGCATTTT
d_gene: NA; abundance: NA; j_gene: TRBJ1-2; v_gene: TRBV14; CDR3aa: CASSQETGYGYTF; CDR3nt: TGTGCCAGCAGCCAAGAGACAGGTTATGGCTACACCTTC
d_gene: TRBD1; abundance: NA; j_gene: TRBJ2-1; v_gene: TRBV6-5; CDR3aa: CASSPGGHNEQFF; CDR3nt: TGTGCCAGCAGTCCAGGGGGCCACAATGAGCAGTTCTTC
d_gene: NA; abundance: NA; j_gene: TRBJ1-2; v_gene: TRBV27; CDR3aa: CASRSLLQGSDGYTF; CDR3nt: TGTGCCAGCAGGAGTCTACTTCAGGGAAGTGATGGCTACACCTTC
d_gene: NA; abundance: once; j_gene: TRBJ2-3; v_gene: TRBV19; CDR3aa: CASTLRGKATDTQYF; CDR3nt: TGTGCCAGTACCCTAAGGGGGAAAGCCACAGATACGCAGTATTTT
d_gene: NA; abundance: NA; j_gene: TRBJ2-3; v_gene: TRBV4-1; CDR3aa: CASSQGERADTQYF; CDR3nt: TGCGCCAGCAGCCAAGGTGAGAGGGCAGATACGCAGTATTTT
d_gene: NA; abundance: NA; j_gene: TRBJ2-7; v_gene: TRBV29-1; CDR3aa: CSVEDSGQGGLEQYF; CDR3nt: NA
d_gene: NA; abundance: NA; j_gene: TRBJ2-7; v_gene: TRBV19; CDR3aa: CASSAGGSEQYF; CDR3nt: TGTGCCAGTAGTGCCGGGGGATCCGAGCAGTACTTC
d_gene: NA; abundance: NA; j_gene: TRBJ1-3; v_gene: TRBV20-1; CDR3aa: CSARGANTIYF; CDR3nt: TGCAGTGCTAGGGGGGCCAACACCATATATTTT
d_gene: TRBD1; abundance: NA; j_gene: TRBJ1-5; v_gene: TRBV29-1; CDR3aa: CSVAGTGVGGNQPQHF; CDR3nt: TGCAGCGTGGCCGGGACAGGGGTCGGCGGCAATCAGCCCCAGCATTTT
d_gene: TRBD2; abundance: once; j_gene: TRBJ2-1; v_gene: TRBV27; CDR3aa: CASSLLLGGLAGYNEQFF; CDR3nt: TGTGCCAGCAGCTTATTACTCGGGGGACTAGCGGGATACAATGAGCAGTTCTTC